This TCR beta chain was sequenced in a study of Ad26.COV2.S vaccination and SARS-CoV-2 variants. Across the whole study: The donor belonged to the COV1001 Ad26.COV2.S trial arm.

This CDR3 comprises 14 residues. The V gene lost 0 bases and the J gene lost 0 bases, with 4 bases spanning the gap. Germline loops: CDR1 LGHDT, CDR2 YNNKEL (reference sequence). Method: immunoSEQ multiplex PCR; TCRdb's copy keeps in-frame clones and lacks some. Altogether a few hundred thousand clones are present, roughly 91% being singletons, with the ten largest covering 4.3%. Study results and caveats: Reported findings describe substantial breadth in spike-specific CD8+ and CD4+ T cell responses following vaccination.

Points on this clone: Its antigen remains unidentified.

Treatment defined: approximately 18 received Ad26.COV2.S at low or high dose, single or two shots; roughly five received placebo; per-sample allocation not given. Following the first vaccine or placebo injection, samples were taken on day 63. An adult aged 18-55 years in Boston served as the donor. Its platform was an Ad26 vector, and its expressed antigen was Wuhan-strain SARS-CoV-2 spike. The sequencing used peripheral blood, collected in a trial of Ad26.COV2.S vaccine versus placebo. This receptor was taken from a person between 18 and 60 years old who received the Ad26.COV2.S COVID-19 vaccine or a placebo. This rearrangement joins TRBV3-1 (or the pseudogene TRBV3-2) to TRBJ2-3; D not certain. The CDR3 here is CASSQDPSTDTQYF. CDR3 DNA sequence: TGTGCCAGCAGCCAAGACCCTAGCACAGATACGCAGTATTTT.